A selection of T cell receptor beta chains follows, all from one sample in a study of early T cells in non-severe SARS-CoV-2 infection. In TCRdb, the 5' RACE reads were re-called with MiXCR into one record per CDR3 protein. The table records around 30,000 distinct CDR3 sequences, roughly 5.8% of them present only once. What was sequenced was whole blood. The receptors originated from an adult who was a healthcare worker with PCR-confirmed SARS-CoV-2 infection or an uninfected control (not recorded which). Each CDR3 is given with its conserved first and last residue. The D gene is left open where the match is weak. Clone size is not always given. Where it is, it says once, few, many or a class for expanded clones.

cdr3_length	clone_size	d_call	j_call	v_call	cdr3_aa	cdr3_nt
14	few	TRBD1	TRBJ2-3	TRBV27	CASSEYRGLDTQYF	TGTGCCAGCAGTGAGTACAGGGGGCTTGATACGCAGTATTTT
12	few	NA	TRBJ2-7	TRBV5-1	CASSLYGYEQYF	TGCGCCAGCAGCTTGTACGGCTACGAGCAGTACTTC
13	many	TRBD2	TRBJ2-1	TRBV2	CASWASGYNEQFF	TGTGCCAGCTGGGCTAGCGGATACAATGAGCAGTTCTTC
12	NA	NA	TRBJ2-7	TRBV3-1	CASSQGKNRKYF	TGTGCCAGCAGCCAAGGCAAAAACAGGAAGTACTTC
16	few	TRBD2	TRBJ2-1	TRBV6-2/TRBV6-3	CASRGVGTSGANEQFF	TGTGCCAGCAGGGGGGTAGGGACTAGCGGGGCTAATGAGCAGTTCTTC
15	few	NA	TRBJ1-5	TRBV28	CASSERTHSNQPQHF	TGTGCCAGCAGCGAGAGAACGCATAGCAATCAGCCCCAGCATTTT
13	many	NA	TRBJ2-2	TRBV3-1	CASSQDNSPELFF	TGTGCCAGCAGCCAAGATAACTCCCCGGAGCTGTTTTTT
14	NA	TRBD1	TRBJ2-7	TRBV7-8	CASSLGDSAYEQYF	TGTGCCAGCAGCTTAGGGGACAGTGCCTACGAGCAGTACTTC
15	many	TRBD1	TRBJ2-5	TRBV20-1	CSARAGGQGVETQYF	TGCAGTGCTAGAGCAGGCGGACAGGGGGTGGAGACCCAGTACTTC
14	many	TRBD1	TRBJ2-7	TRBV19	CASSQGQDSYEQYF	TGTGCCAGTAGCCAGGGACAGGACTCCTACGAGCAGTACTTC
13	NA	NA	TRBJ1-2	TRBV12-3/TRBV12-4	CASSPAGDYGYTF	TGTGCCAGCAGTCCGGCCGGGGACTATGGCTACACCTTC
14	NA	NA	TRBJ1-5	TRBV28	CASTPEGRNQPQHF	TGTGCCAGCACCCCCGAGGGCAGAAATCAGCCCCAGCATTTT
11	NA	NA	TRBJ2-3	TRBV14	CASSQEDTQYF	TGTGCCAGCAGCCAAGAGGATACGCAGTATTTT
13	many	NA	TRBJ1-6	TRBV20-1	CSARREGNSPLHF	TGCAGTGCTAGACGGGAGGGGAATTCACCCCTCCACTTT
13	many	NA	TRBJ2-5	TRBV2	CASSSRQKETQYF	TGTGCCAGCAGCAGTAGACAGAAAGAGACCCAGTACTTC
16	many	TRBD1	TRBJ1-4	TRBV5-4	CASSQDRDSRSEKLFF	TGTGCCAGCAGCCAGGACAGGGATAGTAGGAGTGAAAAACTGTTTTTT
13	many	NA	TRBJ1-5	TRBV20-1	CSARDWDNQPQHF	TGCAGTGCTAGAGATTGGGACAATCAGCCCCAGCATTTT
15	few	NA	TRBJ1-4	TRBV7-9	CASSSGSGSREKLFF	TGTGCCAGCAGCTCTGGGTCGGGGAGTCGTGAAAAACTGTTTTTT
14	many	NA	TRBJ2-1	TRBV7-8	CASSARGPRNEQFF	TGTGCCAGCAGCGCGCGGGGGCCCAGGAATGAGCAGTTCTTC
14	many	NA	TRBJ2-7	TRBV5-1	CASSLSSTSSEQYF	TGCGCCAGCAGCTTATCTTCCACCTCTTCCGAGCAGTACTTC
14	few	NA	TRBJ2-1	TRBV28	CASSLTSGYNEQFF	TGTGCCAGCAGTTTAACCTCTGGTTACAATGAGCAGTTCTTC
15	many	TRBD1	TRBJ2-5	TRBV5-1	CASSAGTGVGETQYF	TGCGCCAGCAGCGCCGGGACAGGGGTCGGGGAGACCCAGTACTTC
18	NA	TRBD2	TRBJ2-1	TRBV20-1	CSAIPSAGGDVSYNEQFF	TGCAGTGCTATTCCCTCGGCGGGAGGAGATGTCTCCTACAATGAGCAGTTCTTC
16	many	NA	TRBJ2-2	TRBV30	CAWSVVGHINTGELFF	TGTGCCTGGAGCGTGGTGGGACACATAAACACCGGGGAGCTGTTTTTT
16	many	TRBD1	TRBJ1-2	TRBV5-5	CASSLPRQGAYYGYTF	TGTGCCAGCAGCTTGCCTAGACAGGGGGCCTACTATGGCTACACCTTC
14	many	TRBD1	TRBJ2-2	TRBV11-2	CASRRTGYTGELFF	TGTGCCAGCAGACGGACAGGCTACACCGGGGAGCTGTTTTTT
14	NA	NA	TRBJ2-3	TRBV7-8	CASSLVGAADTQYF	TGTGCCAGCAGCTTAGTCGGCGCGGCTGATACGCAGTATTTT
15	few	TRBD2	TRBJ2-2	TRBV12-3/TRBV12-4	CASSPTSGSNGELFF	TGTGCCAGCAGCCCTACTAGCGGGAGCAACGGGGAGCTGTTTTTT
16	many	NA	TRBJ1-4	TRBV15	CATSRGAGPVNEKLFF	TGTGCCACCAGCAGAGGGGCCGGTCCGGTTAACGAAAAACTGTTTTTT
14	few	NA	TRBJ2-7	TRBV28	CASSLGGNYYEQYF	TGTGCCAGCAGTTTAGGGGGGAACTACTACGAGCAGTACTTC
15	NA	NA	TRBJ2-7	TRBV18	CASSPRVGGASEQYF	TGTGCCAGCTCACCACGAGTGGGGGGGGCGAGTGAGCAGTACTTC
14	NA	NA	TRBJ1-4	TRBV12-3/TRBV12-4	CASSWDGRNEKLFF	TGTGCCAGCAGTTGGGACGGGAGAAATGAAAAACTGTTTTTT
14	medium-sized	TRBD1	TRBJ1-2	TRBV5-5	CASSSDRDRAIHTF	TGTGCCAGCAGCTCGGACCGGGACAGAGCTATCCACACCTTC
17	many	NA	TRBJ2-2	TRBV24-1	CATSDLSVGANTGELFF	TGTGCCACCAGTGATTTGTCTGTGGGGGCAAACACCGGGGAGCTGTTTTTT
14	NA	TRBD2	TRBJ2-5	TRBV7-7	CASSRSGRAQTQYF	TGTGCCAGCAGCCGAAGCGGGAGGGCCCAGACCCAGTACTTC
16	many	NA	TRBJ2-6	TRBV18	CASSPRTVLGANVLTF	TGTGCCAGCTCACCGAGGACGGTTCTAGGGGCCAACGTCCTGACTTTC
15	NA	NA	TRBJ2-2	TRBV3-1	CASSQGTIYTGELFF	TGTGCCAGCAGCCAAGGGACTATCTACACCGGGGAGCTGTTTTTT
13	many	TRBD1	TRBJ1-2	TRBV27	CASSWDRGVGYTF	TGTGCCAGCAGTTGGGACAGGGGGGTTGGCTACACCTTC
16	NA	TRBD2	TRBJ2-1	TRBV14	CASSQFFGRSPNEQFF	TGTGCCAGCAGCCAATTCTTCGGGAGGTCCCCCAATGAGCAGTTCTTC
16	NA	TRBD2	TRBJ2-1	TRBV9	CASSVGGLAGANEQFF	TGTGCCAGCAGCGTAGGCGGTCTAGCGGGAGCGAATGAGCAGTTCTTC
11	many	NA	TRBJ1-1	TRBV2	CASSEYQWAFF	TGTGCCAGCAGTGAATACCAGTGGGCTTTCTTT
14	many	TRBD2	TRBJ2-3	TRBV20-1	CSAGLADSTDTQYF	TGCAGTGCTGGACTAGCCGACAGCACAGATACGCAGTATTTT
15	medium-sized	NA	TRBJ2-2	TRBV2	CASSGIDPGTGELFF	TGTGCCAGCTCAGGGATAGATCCAGGCACCGGGGAGCTGTTTTTT
12	many	NA	TRBJ2-5	TRBV6-6	CASSSNQETQYF	TGTGCCAGCAGTTCAAACCAAGAGACCCAGTACTTC
15	NA	TRBD2	TRBJ2-7	TRBV3-1	CASSQVSGSLYEQYF	TGTGCCAGCAGCCAAGTCAGCGGGAGCCTTTACGAGCAGTACTTC
13	NA	TRBD1	TRBJ1-1	TRBV30	CASPGQMNTEAFF	TGTGCCTCGCCGGGACAGATGAACACTGAAGCTTTCTTT
14	NA	NA	TRBJ2-7	TRBV24-1	CATSDGTVLGEQYF	TGTGCCACCAGTGACGGGACGGTCTTAGGGGAGCAGTACTTC
16	many	TRBD2	TRBJ2-1	TRBV11-1	CASSLSPAGSYNEQFF	TGTGCCAGCAGCTTATCCCCAGCGGGATCTTACAATGAGCAGTTCTTC
20	NA	TRBD1	TRBJ2-6	TRBV3-1	CASSPNPGQARNSGANVLTF	TGTGCCAGCAGCCCTAACCCGGGACAGGCGAGGAACTCTGGGGCCAACGTCCTGACTTTC
12	NA	NA	TRBJ2-5	TRBV28	CASSLPQGAQYF	TGTGCCAGCAGTTTACCTCAAGGGGCCCAGTACTTC
14	many	TRBD2	TRBJ2-7	TRBV13	CASTFQREAYEQYF	TGTGCCAGCACCTTCCAGCGGGAGGCCTACGAGCAGTACTTC
13	NA	TRBD2	TRBJ2-1	TRBV28	CASSMAGGYEQFF	TGTGCCAGCAGTATGGCGGGAGGATATGAGCAGTTCTTC
14	many	NA	TRBJ2-1	TRBV6-2/TRBV6-3	CASSSTGGYNEQFF	TGTGCCAGCAGCTCAACCGGGGGCTACAATGAGCAGTTCTTC
17	many	TRBD2	TRBJ2-4	TRBV3-1	CASSQVSAGGPGNIQYF	TGTGCCAGCAGCCAAGTGTCTGCGGGAGGGCCTGGAAACATTCAGTACTTC
15	NA	NA	TRBJ2-2	TRBV2	CASSEEGANTGELFF	TGTGCCAGCAGTGAAGAAGGGGCGAACACCGGGGAGCTGTTTTTT
15	few	NA	TRBJ2-3	TRBV7-9	CASRSVSRWGDTQYF	TGTGCCAGCAGGTCGGTCAGTCGATGGGGAGATACGCAGTATTTT
17	NA	TRBD2	TRBJ2-3	TRBV6-5	CASSRPSGLASTDTQYF	TGTGCCAGCAGTCGACCCTCGGGACTAGCGAGCACAGATACGCAGTATTTT
13	many	NA	TRBJ1-2	TRBV20-1	CSATPGMNYGYTF	TGCAGTGCTACACCGGGGATGAATTATGGCTACACCTTC
14	many	TRBD1	TRBJ1-1	TRBV5-1	CASSLAGGNTEAFF	TGCGCCAGCAGCTTGGCAGGGGGTAACACTGAAGCTTTCTTT
15	many	NA	TRBJ2-2	TRBV5-1	CASSLGHVNTGELFF	TGCGCCAGCAGCTTGGGACACGTTAACACCGGGGAGCTGTTTTTT